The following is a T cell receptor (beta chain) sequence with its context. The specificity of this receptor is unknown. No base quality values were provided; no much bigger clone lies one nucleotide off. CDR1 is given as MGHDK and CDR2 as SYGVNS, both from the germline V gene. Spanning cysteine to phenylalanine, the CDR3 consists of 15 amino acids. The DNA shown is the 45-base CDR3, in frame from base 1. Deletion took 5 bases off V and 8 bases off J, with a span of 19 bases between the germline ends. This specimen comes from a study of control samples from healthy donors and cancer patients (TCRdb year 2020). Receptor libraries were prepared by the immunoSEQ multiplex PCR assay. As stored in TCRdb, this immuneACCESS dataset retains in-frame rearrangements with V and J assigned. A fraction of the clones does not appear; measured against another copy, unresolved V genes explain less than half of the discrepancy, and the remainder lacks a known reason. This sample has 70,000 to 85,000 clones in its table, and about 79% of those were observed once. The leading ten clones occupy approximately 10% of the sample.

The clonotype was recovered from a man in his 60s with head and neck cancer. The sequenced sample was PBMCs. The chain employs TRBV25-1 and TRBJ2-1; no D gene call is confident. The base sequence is TGTGCCAGCAGTAAGAAGGTCGGGCGCAAGGATGAGCAGTTCTTC. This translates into CASSKKVGRKDEQFF.